These T cell receptor beta chains were read from a single sample in a study of cytomegalovirus exposure and HLA in healthy donors. Here immunoSEQ multiplex PCR was the method, and the copy in TCRdb shows in-frame clones only, minus some. The table has approximately 81,000 clones, about 92% seen once. Sequencing was done on a sample of PBMCs. All receptors derive from a young man in good health and CMV-seronegative. The CDR3 runs from the conserved cysteine through the conserved F or W.

j_call: TRBJ1-2; v_call: TRBV5-8; cdr3_aa: CASSEGQGNYGYTF
j_call: TRBJ2-6; v_call: TRBV11-3; cdr3_aa: CASSSDRISGANVLTF
j_call: TRBJ2-4; v_call: TRBV2; cdr3_aa: CASRGQGSKNIQYF
j_call: TRBJ2-7; v_call: TRBV7-2; cdr3_aa: CASSFSGLYEQYF
j_call: TRBJ1-5; v_call: TRBV5-8; cdr3_aa: CASDSIRQPQHF
j_call: TRBJ1-2; v_call: TRBV14; cdr3_aa: CASSLPGDYGYTF
j_call: TRBJ2-2; v_call: TRBV6-5; cdr3_aa: CASSYSAGHTGELFF
j_call: TRBJ1-2; v_call: TRBV18; cdr3_aa: CASSSDRPYGYTF
j_call: TRBJ1-2; v_call: TRBV5-1; cdr3_aa: CASSSGTGNYGYTF
j_call: TRBJ2-7; v_call: TRBV7-9; cdr3_aa: CASSPSTGPYEQYF
j_call: TRBJ1-2; v_call: TRBV7-9; cdr3_aa: CASSQGQGEDGYTF
j_call: TRBJ2-1; v_call: TRBV2; cdr3_aa: CASMRGSYNEQFF
j_call: TRBJ1-2; v_call: TRBV14; cdr3_aa: CASSQRQGARDYGYTF
j_call: TRBJ2-5; v_call: TRBV19; cdr3_aa: CASSRGFSTSGGETQYF
j_call: TRBJ1-1; v_call: TRBV6-5; cdr3_aa: CASSYGRNTEAFF
j_call: TRBJ2-5; v_call: TRBV11-3; cdr3_aa: CASTPAGWGETQYF
j_call: TRBJ2-2; v_call: TRBV30; cdr3_aa: CAWSRQGTTGELFF
j_call: TRBJ2-7; v_call: TRBV18; cdr3_aa: CASSPGLRYTSSYEQYF
j_call: TRBJ2-1; v_call: TRBV7-8; cdr3_aa: CASLGGGADEQFF
j_call: TRBJ1-1; v_call: TRBV19; cdr3_aa: CASSLGQGRMNTEAFF
j_call: TRBJ2-7; v_call: TRBV11-3; cdr3_aa: CASSLGTPGQGNYEQYF
j_call: TRBJ1-2; v_call: TRBV7-9; cdr3_aa: CASSTSYYGYTF
j_call: TRBJ2-7; v_call: TRBV4-1; cdr3_aa: CASSPGTLRDSSYEQYF
j_call: TRBJ2-7; v_call: TRBV5-1; cdr3_aa: CASSSPGASGYNEQYF